The TCR beta chain under discussion was sequenced for a study of OX40 agonist ivuxolimab in advanced cancers. Regarding the complete study: Ivuxolimab was an agonistic, fully human IgG2 monoclonal antibody directed against OX40 (CD134), a costimulatory receptor. Of the 50 or so patients in dose escalation, some 20 had hepatocellular carcinoma, some 15 had melanoma, 9 had renal cell carcinoma and 9 had head and neck cancer. In the dose-escalation cohort, around four fifths of patients were male, and the mean age was 60 years with a range of 23 to 79. Partial responses occurred in three dose-escalation patients, of whom one had hepatocellular carcinoma and two had cutaneous melanoma. The point of sequencing TCRbeta in the periphery was to test whether ivuxolimab changed TCR sequence diversity and drove clonal T-cell expansion. The paper reports the monotherapy dose-escalation portion (N = 52 patients) of the phase I ivuxolimab trial. Intravenous ivuxolimab was administered to patients every 2 weeks at six dose levels: 0.01, 0.1, 0.3, 1.5, 3 and 10 mg/kg. Prior anti-PD-1, anti-PD-L1 or anti-CTLA-4 therapy was permitted, and checkpoint inhibitors had been received by 40% to 50% of dose-escalation patients.

Patients with a history of autoimmune disease or receiving systemic immunosuppression were excluded from the trial. In every dose cohort, peripheral blood was drawn for TCR sequencing at baseline, cycle 4 day 1, and cycle 7 day 1. The samples were drawn from a first-in-human, open-label, multicenter phase I dose-escalation trial of ivuxolimab. The trial enrolled adults with locally advanced or metastatic head and neck squamous cell, hepatocellular, melanoma or renal cell carcinoma. Before TCR sequencing, CD4+ T cells and CD8+ T cells were sorted from peripheral blood as separate populations. The research as a whole found: The antigen specificity of the clonally expanded peripheral T cells was not determined. In partial responders in the 0.1-3.0 mg/kg groups, normalized peripheral clonal expansion was found to be among the lowest, especially among CD8+ T cells. Low levels of normalized T-cell clonal expansion were also seen in some nonresponding patients. After ivuxolimab, more expanded clones were found on average in CD8+ T cells than in CD4+ T cells. At doses of 0.1 to 3.0 mg/kg, clonal expansion of both CD4+ and CD8+ T cells in blood was seen between baseline and week 6.

To sequence the TCRbeta CDR3 region, genomic DNA was isolated from the sorted cells. TCRbeta CDR3 regions were sequenced using the immunoSEQ Assay. TCRdb took over this immuneACCESS table, retaining in-frame rearrangements with V and J assigned. Such tables are incomplete; in checked studies, under half of the missing clones stem from an unresolved V gene, and the remainder is unexplained. The sample table contains 91,000 or so clones; only one count was recorded for roughly 94% of them. 0.15% to 0.2% of the sample goes to the ten largest clones. About this clone: It has no known antigen specificity. No clone much larger than this one lies a single base away; base qualities are absent.

The clonotype was recovered from an adult with an advanced solid tumor such as melanoma, head and neck, liver or kidney cancer. The sequences come from CD4+ or CD8+ T cells sorted from blood, collected in a trial of the OX40 agonist ivuxolimab.

The sequenced DNA: TGTGCCATCAGTGAATCGACAGGTTCGTCCTACGAGCAGTACTTC. Its protein is CAISESTGSSYEQYF. Rearrangement joined TRBV10-3 to TRBJ2-7; TRBD1 is perhaps the D gene, given 6 matching bases. V is reduced by 3 bases and J by 1 base, leaving a spacing of 13 bases between them. CDR1 is given as ENHRY and CDR2 as SYGVKD, both from the germline V gene. From the cysteine through the phenylalanine, the CDR3 covers 15 amino acids. Of the read, only the CDR3 DNA is kept; its 45 bases are in frame from base 1.